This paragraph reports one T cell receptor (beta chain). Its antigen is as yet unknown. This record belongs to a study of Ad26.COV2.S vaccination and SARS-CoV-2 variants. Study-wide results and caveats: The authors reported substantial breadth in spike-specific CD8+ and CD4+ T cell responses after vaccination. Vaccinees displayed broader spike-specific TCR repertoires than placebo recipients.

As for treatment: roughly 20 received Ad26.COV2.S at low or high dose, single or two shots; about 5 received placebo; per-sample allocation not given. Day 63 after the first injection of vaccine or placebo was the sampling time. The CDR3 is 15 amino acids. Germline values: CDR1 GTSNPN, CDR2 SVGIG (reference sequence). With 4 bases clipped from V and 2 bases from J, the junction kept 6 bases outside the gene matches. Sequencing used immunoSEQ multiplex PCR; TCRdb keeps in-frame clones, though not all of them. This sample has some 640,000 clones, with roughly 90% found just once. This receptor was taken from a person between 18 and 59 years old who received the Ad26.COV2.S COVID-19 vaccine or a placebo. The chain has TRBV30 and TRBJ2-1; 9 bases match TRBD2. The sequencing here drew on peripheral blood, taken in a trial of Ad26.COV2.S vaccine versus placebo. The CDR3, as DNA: TGTGCCTGGACTGACAGCGGGGGGCCCTACAATGAGCAGTTCTTC. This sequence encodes CAWTDSGGPYNEQFF.